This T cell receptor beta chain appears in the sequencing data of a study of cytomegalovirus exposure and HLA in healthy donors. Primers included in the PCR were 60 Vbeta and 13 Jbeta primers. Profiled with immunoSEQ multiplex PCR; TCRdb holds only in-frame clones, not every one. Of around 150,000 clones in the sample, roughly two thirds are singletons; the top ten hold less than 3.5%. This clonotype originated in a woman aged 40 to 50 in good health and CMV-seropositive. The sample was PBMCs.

The CDR3 loop is CASSPGTVGEQYF. DNA for the CDR3: TGTGCCAGCAGTCCCGGGACAGTTGGCGAGCAGTACTTC. The chain has TRBV27 and TRBJ2-5, with 7 bases aligning to TRBD1. The assigned J gene may be wrong: the sequence end matches TRBJ2-7 better. The CDR3 contains 13 residues. CDR1 and CDR2 from the germline V gene are MNHEY and SMNVEV (reference sequence).